The T cell receptor (beta chain) described here comes from a study of OX40 agonist ivuxolimab in advanced cancers. Study background: At doses from 0.01 to 10 mg/kg, patients were given intravenous ivuxolimab every 2 weeks. Overall study findings and caveats: The study observed clonal expansion of CD4+ and CD8+ blood T cells by week 6 at 0.1 to 3.0 mg/kg. Specificity for antigen went undetermined in the expanded peripheral T cells.

TCRdb's copy holds only in-frame clones and misses some; the assay was immunoSEQ multiplex PCR. Of 70,000 to 85,000 clones listed, almost 85% are singletons. As concerns this clone: The antigen is not known.

This CDR3 spans 18 amino acids. J lost 0 bases, V lost 1 base, and 10 bases had no gene match. Germline CDR1 LNHDA, CDR2 SQIVND (reference sequence). The specimen was CD4+ or CD8+ T cells sorted from blood, collected in a trial of the OX40 agonist ivuxolimab. This sequence originates from an adult with an advanced solid tumor such as melanoma, head and neck, liver or kidney cancer. The V and J genes are TRBV19 and TRBJ2-3; 7 bases map to TRBD2. CDR3 DNA sequence: TGTGCCAGTAGTATAGGAGGTGCAGCGGGGTTTAGCACAGATACGCAGTATTTT. Its translation is CASSIGGAAGFSTDTQYF.